This T cell receptor beta chain comes out of a study of lymphopenia after photon versus proton radiotherapy. Findings and limits, study-wide: A bigger post-nadir fall in TCR diversity correlated inversely with survival time in deceased patients.

Clones were read by immunoSEQ multiplex PCR, and TCRdb kept only the in-frame ones, dropping some. The sample records around 150,000 clones, roughly nine tenths being singletons. The CDR3 covers 12 residues. Germline V CDR1 and CDR2: GTSNPN, SVGIG (reference sequence). Trimming removed 3 bases at V and 4 bases at J, with 8 bases between. For this clone: Its antigen is unknown.

The sequence was obtained from a man aged 45 to 65 with gastric cancer. The sequencing used peripheral blood, collected from a patient treated with photon-based radiotherapy. This chain connects TRBV30 to TRBJ2-3; no definite D call. Here the CDR3 DNA reads TGTGCCTGGAGCATGGTGGCAGATACGCAGTATTTT. Translated, it gives CAWSMVADTQYF.